This T cell receptor beta chain comes out of a study of T-cell memory formation after mild COVID-19. Study background: TCR clustering was largely donor specific. Study-level results: CD4/CD8 balance held among clones contracting day 15 to 85, and later expanders leaned CD4+. Chiefly within CM and EM were the contracting CD4+ clones; CD8+ ones were within EMRA.

There are a few counts of this clonotype. Its antigen is as yet unknown. 5'RACE primed at constant segments yielded TCR alpha and TCR beta cDNA libraries bearing sample barcodes and UMIs. TCRdb fed the 5' RACE reads into MiXCR, producing one record per CDR3 protein. The sample has roughly 170,000 distinct CDR3 sequences, approximately 17% seen once; the top ten hold around 3.9%. J lost 8 bases, V lost 3 bases, and 8 bases had no gene match. The CDR3 extends over 15 amino acids. Germline-derived CDR1 and CDR2 are LNHNV and YYDKDF (reference sequence). Sequenced input: PBMCs or a T cell subset sorted from them (not recorded which). This chain connects TRBV15 to TRBJ2-1, with 9 bases matching TRBD1. The TCR sequence derives from a man aged 18-30 years who had mild COVID-19 (a few samples of this study predate the infection). Cell type and time point are not known. The DNA of the CDR3 is TGTGCCACCAGCAGGGCCGGGACAGGGAAGCATGAGCAGTTCTTC. Translating gives CATSRAGTGKHEQFF.